This T cell receptor (beta chain) was obtained from a study of sequential checkpoint blockade in melanoma. Study-level background: Patients were randomized 1:1 to nivolumab-then-ipilimumab or ipilimumab-then-nivolumab first-line. After both sequences, patients received maintenance nivolumab.

This sample's treatment: randomized to nivolumab then ipilimumab (arm A) or the reverse (arm B). None of the patients previously received DNA-damaging chemotherapy. Live CD3+CD8+ CD19− CD56− cells were sorted from PBMCs. The CDR3 spans 14 residues. V dropped 5 bases and J dropped 0 bases, with 7 bases sitting between them. CDR1 and CDR2 from the germline V gene are PRHDT and FYEKMQ (reference sequence). Clones were read by immunoSEQ multiplex PCR, and TCRdb kept only the in-frame ones, dropping some. The data hold around 15,000 clones, with less than 55% observed a single time. This clone was counted between two and nine times.

This clonotype was obtained from a human donor with melanoma. Sequencing was performed on CD8+ T cells sorted from blood (inferred from file names), taken from a patient given nivolumab and ipilimumab in sequence. The chain uses TRBV13 and TRBJ2-2, with a weak D call TRBD1 (5 bases). The CDR3 DNA follows: TGTGCCAGCAGCGACAGAGCGAACACCGGGGAGCTGTTTTTT. It codes for CASSDRANTGELFF.